The source of this T cell receptor beta chain is a study of CD8 T cells in Susac syndrome. Reverse transcription used about 0.45 to 1 ug RNA and random hexamers. TCRdb passed the immunoSEQ multiplex PCR reads through MiXCR, listing each CDR3 protein once. Among around 220,000 distinct CDR3 sequences listed, around nine tenths were seen once. V was shortened by 6 bases and J by 3 bases, with 11 bases between the two germline ends. The CDR3 covers 13 residues. Germline CDR1 and CDR2: MNHNS and SASEGT. What was sequenced was CD8+ T cells from PBMCs. This chain uses TRBV6-1 with TRBJ2-5, with D possibly matching TRBD1 (6 bases). The TCR comes from a human donor with multiple sclerosis. The chain's CDR3 is CASRVRGKETQYF. The CDR3 nucleotides are TGTGCCAGCAGAGTCAGGGGTAAAGAGACCCAGTACTTC.